The rows below give T cell receptor beta chains drawn from one sample of a study of shared clonotypes between healthy human individuals. Libraries were prepared by immunoSEQ multiplex PCR; TCRdb keeps only in-frame clonotypes and omits some of them. This table holds roughly 1.4 million clones, about 98.5% found once. Sample: naive CD4+ T cells sorted from blood. The receptors here all came from a man aged 30-40 years in good health. Both conserved end residues are part of each CDR3.

V gene,J gene,CDR3 protein
TRBV28,TRBJ2-2,CASTPFTGELFF
TRBV5-1,TRBJ2-1,CASSLAASSYNEQFF
TRBV7-8,TRBJ2-5,CASSPGLMKETQYF
TRBV28,TRBJ2-1,CASSFEAGSYNEQFF
TRBV10-3,TRBJ2-5,CAIRGDRGQETQYF
TRBV2,TRBJ2-7,CASSAETGGIYEQYF
TRBV19,TRBJ1-1,CASSLTGAAGEAFF
TRBV6-5,TRBJ2-7,CASSLPGAYEQYF
TRBV10-3,TRBJ1-1,CAIRGDPGTEAFF
TRBV10-3,TRBJ2-1,CAISEGRAGEQFF
TRBV15,TRBJ2-7,CATSREVAGAGGGQYF
TRBV7-9,TRBJ2-1,CASSLALASGGYNEQFF
TRBV4-3,TRBJ2-6,CASSQEIRGQGPGANVLTF
TRBV6-1,TRBJ2-7,CASSETGGQYF
TRBV7-3,TRBJ2-5,CASSPSWGGSQETQYF
TRBV6-1,TRBJ1-2,CASSEGAGYGYTF
TRBV5-4,TRBJ2-1,CASSRWLASSNEQFF
TRBV7-3,TRBJ1-1,CASSLEMNTEAFF
TRBV6-5,TRBJ1-5,CASRRTGVNQPQHF
TRBV5-1,TRBJ2-3,CASSLGSSGNTDTQYF
TRBV7-2,TRBJ2-7,CASSLEFSGAQYF
TRBV7-2,TRBJ2-7,CASRPDRGGSYEQYF
TRBV19,TRBJ1-5,CASSKGQGRLQPQHF
TRBV7-2,TRBJ2-7,CASSLVTGTPNYEQYF
TRBV6-5,TRBJ1-1,CASSYSIGEAFF
TRBV7-2,TRBJ2-7,CASSFPTSGSLHEQYF
TRBV29-1,TRBJ2-1,CSAGSGNEQFF
TRBV15,TRBJ2-2,CATSRVDRTGELFF
TRBV21-1,TRBJ2-3,CASSKAPRAGSTDTQYF